Each of the 2 T cell receptor beta chains below was sequenced from the same sample in a study of PD-1 blockade in classical Hodgkin lymphoma. Only in-frame clones appear in the TCRdb table, and some are missing; sequencing was by immunoSEQ multiplex PCR. This table has roughly 32,000 clones, 82% appearing once. After autologous stem cell transplantation all patients relapsed, and prior brentuximab vedotin exposure differed between cohorts. The sequences come from peripheral blood mononuclear cells (PBMCs), collected at baseline. The receptor source for this set is a human donor with classical Hodgkin lymphoma.

This rearrangement joins TRBV6-5 to TRBJ2-7, with D perhaps TRBD1 (6 bases). Germline-derived CDR1 and CDR2 are MNHEY and SVGAGI. The V gene lost 7 bases and the J gene lost 2 bases, with 12 bases spanning the gap. The CDR3 loop spans 13 amino acids. CDR3 region: CASIQDSPYEQYF. For the CDR3, the DNA is TGTGCCAGCATCCAGGACAGTCCCTACGAGCAGTACTTC.

This rearrangement joins TRBV7-8 to TRBJ2-3; TRBD2 aligns across 10 bases. CDR3 length: 17 residues. Germline-derived CDR1 and CDR2 are SGHVS and FQNEAQ. The V gene end was trimmed by 2 bases and the J gene end by 4 bases; junction bases not matched to a gene: 9. In nucleotides, the CDR3 is TGTGCCAGCAGCTTACGGCTGAGCGGGGGGGCCGCAGATACGCAGTATTTT. Its protein is CASSLRLSGGAADTQYF. The full variable domain, completed using reference TRBV7-8 and TRBJ2-3, is GAGVSQSPRYKVAKRGQDVALRCDPISGHVSLFWYQQALGQGPEFLTYFQNEAQLDKSGLPSDRFFAERPEGSVSTLKIQRTQQEDSAVYLCASSLRLSGGAADTQYFGPGTRLTVL.